These 21 T cell receptor beta chains originate from one sample sequenced in a study of shared clonotypes between healthy human individuals. Here immunoSEQ multiplex PCR was the method, and the copy in TCRdb shows in-frame clones only, minus some. The repertoire has 2 million to 2.5 million clones, 90% to 97% of them found once; the top ten carry 0.13%. Input material: naive CD4+ T cells sorted from blood. As for subset: CD45RA+ positively selected. Receptor source: a young man in good health.

The J gene is TRBJ2-1, the V gene TRBV25-1; 8 bases map to TRBD2. This CDR3 is built from 12 residues. Germline V gene lookup returns CDR1 MGHDK and CDR2 SYGVNS. Losses at the gene ends were 1 base for V and 14 bases for J; bases not matched to a gene: 4. CDR3 protein: CASSELTGGKFF. CDR3 nucleotides: TGTGCCAGCAGTGAATTAACGGGAGGGAAGTTCTTC.

V is TRBV10-2 and J is TRBJ1-5; a weak D match, TRBD1 (5 bases). V was cut by 8 bases and J by 1 base, with 12 bases left in between. The CDR3 spans 14 residues. CDR1 is WSHSY and CDR2 is SAAADI in the germline V gene. The CDR3 loop is CASRPAGSNQPQHF. The DNA of the CDR3 is TGCGCCAGCCGACCAGCAGGGAGCAATCAGCCCCAGCATTTT.

The gene calls are TRBV27 and TRBJ1-6; 8 nucleotides match TRBD1. In germline, CDR1 is MNHEY, CDR2 SMNVEV (reference sequence). CDR3 length: 15 amino acids. V dropped 6 bases and J dropped 10; count of bases not matched to a gene: 11. The CDR3 DNA follows: TGTGCCAGCAGCCCGGACAGGGCGGTCTACTCACCCCTCCACTTT. Its protein product is CASSPDRAVYSPLHF.

Points on this clone: The sample contains more than one DNA sequence encoding this CDR3. The chain combines TRBV19 with TRBJ2-3, with D possibly TRBD2 on 6 matching bases. V was trimmed by 3 bases and J by 3 bases, leaving 13 bases between them. Germline CDR1 LNHDA, CDR2 SQIVND (reference sequence). The CDR3 totals 15 residues. The CDR3 region has the DNA TGTGCCAGTAGTATTGGGCTGGGGGGAACAGATACGCAGTATTTT. Protein: CASSIGLGGTDTQYF. Supplemented by reference TRBV19 and TRBJ2-3, the full variable domain reads DGGITQSPKYLFRKEGQNVTLSCEQNLNHDAMYWYRQDPGQGLRLIYYSQIVNDFQKGDIAEGYSVSREKKESFPLTVTSAQKNPTAFYLCASSIGLGGTDTQYFGPGTRLTVL.

This chain joins TRBV6-5 and TRBJ1-5; 11 bases match TRBD1. CDR1 is MNHEY and CDR2 is SVGAGI in the germline V gene. V lost 5 bases, J lost 4 bases, and 4 bases stayed unmatched. This CDR3 comprises 15 residues. CDR3 protein: CASSKGQGVNQPQHF. DNA for the CDR3: TGTGCCAGCAGTAAGGGACAGGGGGTTAATCAGCCCCAGCATTTT.

The V gene is TRBV19, the J gene TRBJ2-4; 11 nucleotides align to TRBD2. The trim removed 5 bases at V and 4 bases at J, leaving 10 bases unmatched. CDR1 and CDR2 (germline): LNHDA, SQIVND (reference sequence). The CDR3 extends over 17 amino acids. The DNA for the CDR3 is TGTGCCAGTAGTTTGGGACTAGCGGAGGGTCAGAAAAACATTCAGTACTTC. This sequence encodes CASSLGLAEGQKNIQYF.

The chain has TRBV7-9 and TRBJ2-7, with D uncertain. Germline lookup yields CDR1 SEHNR and CDR2 FQNEAQ (reference sequence). The CDR3 contains 12 residues. The V and J ends lost 5 bases and 4 bases respectively, with 9 bases between them. CDR3 DNA: TGTGCCAGCAGCGTATTTGAGTACGAGCAGTACTTC. It encodes CASSVFEYEQYF.

The chain carries TRBV18 and TRBJ2-5, with a tentative D call TRBD2 (6 bases). CDR3 size: 14 residues. From germline, CDR1 is KGHSH and CDR2 LQKENI. V was trimmed by 1 base and J by 5 bases, leaving 11 bases between them. CDR3 amino acids: CASSPLGGPETQYF. In nucleotides, the CDR3 is TGTGCCAGCTCACCACTGGGGGGACCGGAGACCCAGTACTTC.

V and J are TRBV5-4 and TRBJ1-6; D is ambiguous. V gave up 0 bases and J gave up 9 bases, with 10 bases separating them. From germline, CDR1 is SGHNT and CDR2 YYREEE (reference sequence). The CDR3 covers 14 residues. The CDR3 DNA follows: TGTGCCAGCAGCTTGGCCAGCCAAGGTTCACCCCTCCACTTT. The encoded protein is CASSLASQGSPLHF. Full variable domain (rest looked up from reference TRBV5-4 and TRBJ1-6): ETGVTQSPTHLIKTRGQQVTLRCSSQSGHNTVSWYQQALGQGPQFIFQYYREEENGRGNFPPRFSGLQFPNYSSELNVNALELDDSALYLCASSLASQGSPLHFGNGTRLTVT.

In its sample, this clone was seen once. The chain combines TRBV5-1 with TRBJ2-2; D remains ambiguous. CDR1 is SGHRS, CDR2 YFSETQ, per germline. The CDR3 is 15 residues long. Trimming left V 4 bases short and J 6 bases short, with 16 bases between. DNA for the CDR3: TGCGCCAGCAGCCCGTGGCCCCGCCGGTCCGGGGAGCTGTTTTTT. Its protein is CASSPWPRRSGELFF.

The DNA of the CDR3 is TGCGCCAGCAGCTTGGAATGGGGGTCCAACTATGGCTACACCTTC. It codes for CASSLEWGSNYGYTF. The V gene is TRBV5-1, the J gene TRBJ1-2; possible D gene TRBD1, 5 bases. In germline, CDR1 is SGHRS, CDR2 YFSETQ. Trimming left V 0 bases short and J 2 bases short, with 11 bases between. This CDR3 is built from 15 residues.

The CDR3 nucleotides are TGTGCCAGTAGCACCGGGACAGGGAACTCCCGGGGTAATTCACCCCTCCACTTT. Protein product: CASSTGTGNSRGNSPLHF. The chain recombines TRBV19 with TRBJ1-6; TRBD1 agrees at 9 bases. The CDR3 extends over 18 amino acids. V lost 6 bases to trimming and J lost 6 bases; unmatched junction nucleotides: 15. Germline CDR1 reads LNHDA; CDR2 reads SQIVND (reference sequence).

The DNA of the CDR3 is TGTGCCAGCAGCCAAGATACGCGGCAACCCACGATTCGGGATACGCAGTATTTT. Its translation: CASSQDTRQPTIRDTQYF. V and J are TRBV14 and TRBJ2-3; D remains ambiguous. This CDR3 has 18 residues. V lost 0 bases, J lost 6 bases, and 22 bases lay in between. CDR1 and CDR2 (germline): SGHDN, FVKESK.

This sequence joins TRBV19 and TRBJ2-1; 11 bases fit TRBD2. The CDR3 has 17 residues. Trimming removed 3 bases from V and 2 bases from J; junction bases left unmatched: 6. Germline CDR1 LNHDA, CDR2 SQIVND (reference sequence). The CDR3 sequence: CASSIAHSGRAYNEQFF. DNA of the CDR3: TGTGCCAGTAGTATCGCCCATAGCGGGAGGGCCTACAATGAGCAGTTCTTC.

The V gene is TRBV7-6, the J gene TRBJ1-4; no definite D call. Trimming removed 10 bases from V and 3 bases from J, with 9 bases in between. Germline CDR1 SGHVS, CDR2 FNYEAQ. The CDR3 spans 12 residues. CDR3 sequence reads: CAIGESNEKLFF. DNA for the CDR3: TGTGCCATTGGGGAATCTAATGAAAAACTGTTTTTT.

V and J are TRBV5-1 and TRBJ2-2; no reliable D call. This CDR3 has 15 residues. The germline V gene has CDR1 SGHRS and CDR2 YFSETQ. The V end was cut by 3 bases, the J end by 5 bases, with 14 bases between. This chain's CDR3 is CASSSQLGGTGELFF. CDR3 nucleotide sequence: TGCGCCAGCAGCTCCCAATTGGGCGGAACCGGGGAGCTGTTTTTT.

The rearrangement uses TRBV15 and TRBJ1-4; the D gene is possibly TRBD1 (6 bases). Trimming removed 4 bases from V and 5 bases from J, with 14 bases in between. Germline CDR1 LNHNV, CDR2 YYDKDF (reference sequence). This CDR3 spans 15 amino acids. CDR3 in DNA: TGTGCCACCAGCAAATACAGGGTCCCCAATGAAAAACTGTTTTTT. This gives the protein CATSKYRVPNEKLFF.

This clone has just one count. This sequence joins TRBV7-2 and TRBJ2-7; D may correspond to TRBD1 or TRBD2 (5 bases each). The V end lost 7 bases, the J end lost 5 bases, and 18 bases lay between the germline ends. This CDR3 is built from 14 residues. Per germline, CDR1 SGHTA and CDR2 FQGNSA. CDR3 protein: CASTRGVLVDEQYF. The DNA for the CDR3 is TGTGCCAGCACCCGAGGGGTCCTTGTGGACGAGCAGTACTTC.

The chain employs TRBV18 and TRBJ1-6, with a tentative D call TRBD1 (5 bases). Germline CDR1 reads KGHSH; CDR2 reads LQKENI. The CDR3 totals 13 residues. V was clipped by 6 bases and J by 9 bases, with 12 bases between them. The CDR3 protein is CASSLGEGSPLHF. CDR3 nucleotide sequence: TGTGCCAGCTCTTTGGGGGAGGGTTCACCCCTCCACTTT.

The rearrangement joins TRBV5-1 to TRBJ2-7, with 8 nucleotides matching TRBD1. The CDR3 has 15 residues. V was clipped by 4 bases and J by 1 base; unmatched bases: 7. The V gene's germline CDR1 is SGHRS and CDR2 YFSETQ. The CDR3 loop reads CASSANRGVSYEQYF. The DNA of the CDR3 is TGCGCCAGCAGCGCAAACAGGGGGGTGTCCTACGAGCAGTACTTC.

The chain joins TRBV30 to TRBJ1-3, with TRBD1 as a possible D gene (5 bases). This CDR3 comprises 15 residues. The germline gives CDR1 GTSNPN, CDR2 SVGIG (reference sequence). Trimming took off 0 bases at V and 0 bases at J, with 9 bases between the two ends. The CDR3 nucleotides are TGTGCCTGGAGTGTTGGGGGGAACTCTGGAAACACCATATATTTT. Amino acids: CAWSVGGNSGNTIYF.